These 11 T cell receptor beta chains share one sample of origin, sequenced in a study of blood T cell repertoires in COVID-19. Measured with immunoSEQ multiplex PCR; TCRdb has only the in-frame clones, and not every one. The data show under 200,000 clones, around 84% seen once. Material: peripheral blood. These receptor sequences come from a woman in her 50s with COVID-19, enrolled during active disease.

This chain connects TRBV20-1 to TRBJ1-1; 7 nucleotides align to TRBD1. The CDR3 is made up of 13 amino acids. With V trimmed by 4 bases and J by 4 bases, 6 bases remained unmatched. Germline V gene data show CDR1 as DFQATT and CDR2 as SNEGSKA (reference sequence). CDR3 nucleotide sequence: TGCAGTGCTATTGACAGGGCGGCCACTGAAGCTTTCTTT. Its protein product is CSAIDRAATEAFF.

The chain has TRBV11-3 and TRBJ1-2, with D hard to call. V gave up 3 bases and J gave up 1 base, with 12 bases separating them. Germline CDR1 reads SGHNT; CDR2 reads YENEEA. The CDR3 extends over 15 amino acids. The CDR3 region is CASSLGGGHNYGYTF. CDR3 sequence (DNA): TGTGCCAGCAGCTTGGGCGGAGGGCATAACTATGGCTACACCTTC.

This clone was counted only a few times. J is TRBJ1-2 and V is TRBV9, with D perhaps matching TRBD1 (6 bases). This CDR3 comprises 11 residues. The ends were cut back, 6 bases at V and 5 bases at J, with 8 bases in the middle. In germline, CDR1 is SGDLS, CDR2 YYNGEE. CDR3 sequence reads: CASKTGYGYTF. CDR3 DNA sequence: TGTGCCAGCAAGACAGGATATGGCTACACCTTC.

V and J are TRBV28 and TRBJ2-7; TRBD2 is a possible D gene (6 bases). The CDR3 consists of 15 residues. Trimming pared 4 bases from V and 2 bases from J, leaving 15 bases between. Germline CDR1 MDHEN, CDR2 SYDVKM. The CDR3 bases are TGTGCCAGCAGTTCCGCTGGGGGAGGCACCTACGAGCAGTACTTC. This gives the protein CASSSAGGGTYEQYF. Full variable domain (outside the CDR3, taken from reference TRBV28 and TRBJ2-7): DVKVTQSSRYLVKRTGEKVFLECVQDMDHENMFWYRQDPGLGLRLIYFSYDVKMKEKGDIPEGYSVSREKKERFSLILESASTNQTSMYLCASSSAGGGTYEQYFGPGTRLTVT.

Here the CDR3 DNA reads TGCAGCGTTGGACAGGGAGAGAATCAGCCCCAGCATTTT. Protein sequence: CSVGQGENQPQHF. The chain recombines TRBV29-1 with TRBJ1-5, with TRBD1 matching over 7 bases. The length of the CDR3 is 13 residues. Germline V gives CDR1 SQVTM, CDR2 ANQGSEA. The trim removed 4 bases at V and 4 bases at J, leaving 4 bases unmatched.

This chain uses TRBV3-1 (or the pseudogene TRBV3-2) with TRBJ2-3; D may be TRBD2 (5 bases). CDR3 length equals 13 residues. The germline V gene has CDR1 LGHDT and CDR2 YNNKEL (reference sequence). V was pared by 6 bases and J by 2 bases, with 9 bases between. CDR3 sequence: CASRGLDTDTQYF. CDR3 DNA: TGTGCCAGCAGAGGACTTGACACAGATACGCAGTATTTT.

The sample holds one count of this clone. The V gene is TRBV30, the J gene TRBJ2-2; the D is unclear. Germline V gene data show CDR1 as GTSNPN and CDR2 as SVGIG (reference sequence). V was pared by 3 bases and J by 10 bases, with 12 bases between. This CDR3 is 12 amino acids long. The CDR3 DNA reads as TGTGCCTGGAGCCCCCAGGCAGCGGAGCTGTTTTTT. Its translation: CAWSPQAAELFF.

The chain combines TRBV6-5 with TRBJ1-2; no definite D call. The V end was cut by 0 bases, the J end by 5 bases, with 10 bases between. Looked up from germline, CDR1 is MNHEY and CDR2 is SVGAGI. CDR3 size: 14 residues. The CDR3 loop is CASSYSPGKYGYTF. In DNA form, the CDR3 reads TGTGCCAGCAGTTACTCTCCCGGGAAGTATGGCTACACCTTC.

The chain carries TRBV5-4 and TRBJ2-2; 15 bases line up with TRBD2. The germline gives CDR1 SGHNT, CDR2 YYREEE (reference sequence). The CDR3 is 18 amino acids. V trimming: 3 bases; J trimming: 6 bases; junction bases outside the gene matches: 9. The chain's CDR3 is CASSSGLAGGPVPGELFF. The CDR3 DNA reads TGTGCCAGCAGCTCCGGACTAGCGGGGGGGCCAGTTCCCGGGGAGCTGTTTTTT.

The chain carries TRBV9 and TRBJ2-5; D may be TRBD1 (6 bases). The germline V gene has CDR1 SGDLS and CDR2 YYNGEE. The CDR3 loop spans 17 amino acids. Trimming removed 0 bases from V and 2 bases from J, with 17 bases in between. In nucleotides, the CDR3 is TGTGCCAGCAGCGTAGGGGGTCTGGGGGCCCCTCAAGAGACCCAGTACTTC. Protein sequence: CASSVGGLGAPQETQYF.

The rearrangement joins TRBV18 to TRBJ2-7, with 10 nucleotides matching TRBD2. Germline V gene lookup returns CDR1 KGHSH and CDR2 LQKENI. V dropped 2 bases and J dropped 2; count of bases not matched to a gene: 6. CDR3 length equals 16 residues. This CDR3 is CASSPFGAGGPYEQYF. The CDR3 DNA follows: TGTGCCAGCTCACCATTTGGAGCGGGGGGGCCCTACGAGCAGTACTTC.